The TCR beta chain described here comes from a study of blood T cell repertoires in COVID-19. The CDR3 covers 16 residues. V gave up 4 bases and J gave up 8 bases, with 20 bases separating them. Germline loops: CDR1 LNHDA, CDR2 SQIVND (reference sequence). Libraries were prepared by immunoSEQ multiplex PCR; TCRdb keeps only in-frame clonotypes and omits some of them. The profile shows 50,000 to 65,000 clones, 76% of them singletons. This clone has a handful of counts. The receptor's source is a woman between 50 and 59 years old with active or convalescent COVID-19. The sample taken for sequencing was peripheral blood. The chain combines TRBV19 with TRBJ1-4; tentatively, D is TRBD1 (5 bases). The CDR3 region is CASSTKTGSILEKLFF. The CDR3 DNA is TGTGCCAGTAGTACGAAAACAGGTTCGATTTTGGAAAAACTGTTTTTT.